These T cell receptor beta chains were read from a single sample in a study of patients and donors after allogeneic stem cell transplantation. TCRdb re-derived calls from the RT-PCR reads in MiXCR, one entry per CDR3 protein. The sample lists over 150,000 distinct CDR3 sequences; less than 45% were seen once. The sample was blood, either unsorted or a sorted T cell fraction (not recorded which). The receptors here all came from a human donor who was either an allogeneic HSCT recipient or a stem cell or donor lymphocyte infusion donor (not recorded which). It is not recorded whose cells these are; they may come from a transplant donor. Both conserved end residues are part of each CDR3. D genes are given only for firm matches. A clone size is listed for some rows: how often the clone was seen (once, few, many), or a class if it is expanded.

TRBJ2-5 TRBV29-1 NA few TGCAGCGTTGAGGGGTCTTCCCAAGAGACCCAGTACTTC CSVEGSSQETQYF
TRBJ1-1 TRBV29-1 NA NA TGCAGCGTTGAAGACAGCATGAACACTGAAGCTTTCTTT CSVEDSMNTEAFF
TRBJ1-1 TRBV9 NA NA TGTGCCAGCAGCGTCGACCCCCGGGACAAGAACACTGAAGCTTTCTTT CASSVDPRDKNTEAFF
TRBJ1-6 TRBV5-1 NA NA TGCGCCAGCAGCTTGGCCATGTCAGCAGCCTCAACGTCACCCCTCCACTTT CASSLAMSAASTSPLHF
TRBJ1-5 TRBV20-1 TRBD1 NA TGCAGTGCTAGACCCCAGACAGGGGACGGTCAGCCCCAGCATTTT CSARPQTGDGQPQHF
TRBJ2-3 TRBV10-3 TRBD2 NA TGTGCCATCAGTGATCCGACACCTGGCCTAGCGGGTTCTAGCACAGATACGCAGTATTTT CAISDPTPGLAGSSTDTQYF
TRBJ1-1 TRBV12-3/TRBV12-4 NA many TGTGCCAGCAGCACCGGGACAATGAACACTGAAGCTTTCTTT CASSTGTMNTEAFF
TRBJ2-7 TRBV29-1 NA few TGCAGCGTTGAAACAGGGAAGGCCTACGAGCAGTACTTC CSVETGKAYEQYF
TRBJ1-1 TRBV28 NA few TGTGCCAGCACCCCAGTGCAGGGAAAAGCTTTCTTT CASTPVQGKAFF
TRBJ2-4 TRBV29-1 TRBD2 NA TGCAGCGCTATAGCGGGAACGGGGAACATTCAGTACTTC CSAIAGTGNIQYF
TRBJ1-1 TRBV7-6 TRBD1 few TGTGCCAGCAGCTTAAGGGACAGGGGGCCCTTGAACACTGAAGCTTTCTTT CASSLRDRGPLNTEAFF